A selection of T cell receptor beta chains follows, all from one sample in a study of T cells in Graves' hyperthyroidism and ophthalmopathy. One entry per CDR3 protein, called by TCRdb with MiXCR from the multiplex PCR reads. The table records 280,000 or so distinct CDR3 sequences, less than 30% of them present only once. Specimen: blood. These receptors came from a man aged 40-55 years with Graves' hyperthyroidism that later progressed to Graves' ophthalmopathy. The CDR3 runs from the conserved cysteine through the conserved F or W. Clone size is not always given. Where it is, it says once, few, many or a class for expanded clones.

length: 15
V: TRBV7-3
size: many
CDR3: CASSLSGGFRETQYF

length: 16
V: TRBV28
size: many
CDR3: CASRNPNGGSQETQYF

length: 15
V: TRBV4-2
size: many
CDR3: CASSFTGTELTEAFF

length: 16
V: TRBV2
size: -
CDR3: CASSEFGGQGAGEQYF

length: 15
V: TRBV7-3
size: many
CDR3: CASSLGDRAGLGYTF

length: 14
V: TRBV14
size: many
CDR3: CASSISLGVREAFF

length: 16
V: TRBV6-5
size: -
CDR3: CASSYSRAGVNYEQYF

length: 13
V: TRBV29-1
size: many
CDR3: CSVDVGDHYGYTF

length: 13
V: TRBV6-1
size: few
CDR3: CASSAQSNTEAFF

length: 16
V: TRBV27
size: many
CDR3: CASSPYDRTRPYGYTF

length: 14
V: TRBV27
size: many
CDR3: CASKSKDENTEAFF

length: 17
V: TRBV6-4
size: -
CDR3: CASSDPGQGFSGNTIYF

length: 17
V: TRBV20-1
size: few
CDR3: CSARDQGASSGANVLTF

length: 12
V: TRBV27
size: many
CDR3: CASSRGPGGYTF

length: 14
V: TRBV7-2
size: -
CDR3: CASSFRDRGYEQYF

length: 15
V: TRBV12-3/TRBV12-4
size: -
CDR3: CASSLAGVIQETQYF

length: 17
V: TRBV7-6
size: many
CDR3: CASSRTRTEENTGELFF

length: 13
V: TRBV3-1
size: many
CDR3: CASSPMGPNTIYF

length: 13
V: TRBV29-1
size: many
CDR3: CSVAGAVNQPQHF

length: 18
V: TRBV6-2/TRBV6-3
size: -
CDR3: CASSYRRTGTGRERGYTF

length: 13
V: TRBV6-2/TRBV6-3
size: -
CDR3: CASSDGFSYEQYF

length: 13
V: TRBV30
size: -
CDR3: CAWSVLGDQPQHF

length: 14
V: TRBV5-1
size: many
CDR3: CASSGRERTYEQYF

length: 15
V: TRBV12-3/TRBV12-4
size: many
CDR3: CASSPAPREDYGYTF

length: 13
V: TRBV7-2
size: -
CDR3: CASSSTASYEQYF

length: 14
V: TRBV28
size: -
CDR3: CASSLDTGRGELFF

length: 16
V: TRBV12-3/TRBV12-4
size: many
CDR3: CVSSLGTGGARYGYTF

length: 13
V: TRBV6-1
size: -
CDR3: CASSESPPYEQYF

length: 16
V: TRBV3-1
size: many
CDR3: CASSKGTGYDNTEAFF

length: 14
V: TRBV11-2
size: -
CDR3: CANDRGMAKNIQYF

length: 16
V: TRBV7-3
size: many
CDR3: CASSLNVGGQPYEQYF

length: 13
V: TRBV12-3/TRBV12-4
size: many
CDR3: CASSAGLNYEQYF

length: 12
V: TRBV20-1
size: -
CDR3: CSASQGNYGYTF

length: 13
V: TRBV6-1
size: many
CDR3: CASSEVRDTEAFF

length: 16
V: TRBV5-1
size: -
CDR3: CASSSGLGGMLYEQYF

length: 14
V: TRBV28
size: many
CDR3: CASDSRTANYEQYF

length: 12
V: TRBV7-9
size: many
CDR3: CASSFSENIQYF

length: 14
V: TRBV24-1
size: few
CDR3: CATPDAESSYEQYF

length: 13
V: TRBV19
size: many
CDR3: CASSNTAKNIQYF

length: 15
V: TRBV5-4
size: many
CDR3: CASNEQGPTPYEQYF

length: 15
V: TRBV11-2
size: many
CDR3: CASNDYGMLSYEQYF

length: 13
V: TRBV10-3
size: -
CDR3: CAISARGGTEAFF

length: 16
V: TRBV5-1
size: few
CDR3: CASSYDPGLAQETQYF

length: 17
V: TRBV12-3/TRBV12-4
size: many
CDR3: CASSLALAGGSSYEQYF

length: 14
V: TRBV4-3
size: -
CDR3: CASSQGTGELGAFF

length: 11
V: TRBV28
size: -
CDR3: CASGYRETQYF

length: 15
V: TRBV7-2
size: many
CDR3: CASTTGLAGGETQYF

length: 16
V: TRBV28
size: medium-sized
CDR3: CASSFHRQGSNQPQHF